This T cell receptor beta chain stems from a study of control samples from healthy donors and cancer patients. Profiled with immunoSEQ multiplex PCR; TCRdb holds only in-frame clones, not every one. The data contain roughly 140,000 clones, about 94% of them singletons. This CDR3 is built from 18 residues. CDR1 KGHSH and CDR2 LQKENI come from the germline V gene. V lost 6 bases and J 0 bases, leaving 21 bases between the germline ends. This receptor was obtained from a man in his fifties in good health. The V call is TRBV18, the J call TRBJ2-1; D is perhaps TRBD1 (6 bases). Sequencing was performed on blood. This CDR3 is CASSQYIPQGGSYNEQFF. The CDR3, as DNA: TGTGCCAGCTCTCAATATATCCCACAGGGTGGCTCCTACAATGAGCAGTTCTTC.